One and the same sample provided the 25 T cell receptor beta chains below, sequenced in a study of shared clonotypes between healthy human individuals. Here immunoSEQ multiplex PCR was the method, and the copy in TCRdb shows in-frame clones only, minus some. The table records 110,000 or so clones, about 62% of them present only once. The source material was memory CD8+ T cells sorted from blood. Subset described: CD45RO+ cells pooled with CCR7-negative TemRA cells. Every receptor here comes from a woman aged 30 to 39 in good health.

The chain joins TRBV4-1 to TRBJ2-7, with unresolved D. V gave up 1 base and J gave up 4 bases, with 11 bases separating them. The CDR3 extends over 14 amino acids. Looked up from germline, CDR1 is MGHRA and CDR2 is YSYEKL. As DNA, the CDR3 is TGCGCCAGCAGCCAAGGTCGAGGAAAATACGAGCAGTACTTC. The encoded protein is CASSQGRGKYEQYF.

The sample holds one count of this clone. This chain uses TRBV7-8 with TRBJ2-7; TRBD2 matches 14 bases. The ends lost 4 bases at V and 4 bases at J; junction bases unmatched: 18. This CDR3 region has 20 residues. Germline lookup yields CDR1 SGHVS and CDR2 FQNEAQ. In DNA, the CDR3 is TGTGCCAGCAGCTCCCCGGGTGGCGGGACTAGCGGGAGAAACAGTTACGAGCAGTACTTC. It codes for CASSSPGGGTSGRNSYEQYF.

As DNA, the CDR3 is TGTGCCAGCAGCCAAGAAACCGGGACCCCGCCCTACGAGCAGTACTTC. Protein: CASSQETGTPPYEQYF. The chain recombines TRBV4-2 with TRBJ2-7, with D perhaps TRBD1 or TRBD2 (5 bases each). The ends were cut back, 0 bases at V and 2 bases at J, with 14 bases in the middle. The V gene's germline CDR1 is LGHNA and CDR2 YNFKEQ. CDR3 length: 16 amino acids.

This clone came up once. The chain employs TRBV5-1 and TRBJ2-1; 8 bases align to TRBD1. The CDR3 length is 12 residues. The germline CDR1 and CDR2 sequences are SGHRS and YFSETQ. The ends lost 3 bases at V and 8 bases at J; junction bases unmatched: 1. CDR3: CASSSTGDEQFF. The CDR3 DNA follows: TGCGCCAGCAGCTCGACAGGGGATGAGCAGTTCTTC.

DNA for the CDR3: TGCGCCACCCAGAGGGACTCGAACACCGGGGAGCTGTTTTTT. Amino acids: CATQRDSNTGELFF. This chain uses TRBV5-1 with TRBJ2-2; D perhaps matches TRBD2 (6 bases). V was cut by 9 bases and J by 0 bases, with 12 bases left in between. The CDR3 contains 14 residues. Germline CDR1 SGHRS, CDR2 YFSETQ.

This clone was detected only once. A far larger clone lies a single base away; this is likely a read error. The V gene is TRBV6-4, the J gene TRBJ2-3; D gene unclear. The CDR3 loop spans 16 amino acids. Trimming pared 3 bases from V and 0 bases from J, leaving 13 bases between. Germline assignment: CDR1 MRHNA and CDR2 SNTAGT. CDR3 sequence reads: CASSDNNHSSTDTQYF. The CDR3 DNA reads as TGTGCCAGCAGTGATAACAACCACTCTAGCACAGATACGCAGTATTTT.

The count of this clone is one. The CDR3 loop is CASSKDRRTQYF. The CDR3 DNA sequence: TGTGCCAGCAGTAAGGACAGGCGGACCCAGTACTTC. V usage is TRBV27 and J usage is TRBJ2-5; 7 bases match TRBD1. CDR1 and CDR2 (germline): MNHEY, SMNVEV (reference sequence). The ends lost 5 bases at V and 7 bases at J; junction bases unmatched: 4. The CDR3 consists of 12 residues.

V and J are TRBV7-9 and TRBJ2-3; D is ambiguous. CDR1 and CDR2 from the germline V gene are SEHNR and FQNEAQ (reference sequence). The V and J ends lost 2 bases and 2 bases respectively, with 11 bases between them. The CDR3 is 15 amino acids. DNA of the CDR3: TGTGCCAGCAGCTTACAATTGGCGTCCACAGATACGCAGTATTTT. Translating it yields CASSLQLASTDTQYF. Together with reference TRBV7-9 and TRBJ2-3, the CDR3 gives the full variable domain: DTGVSQNPRHKITKRGQNVTFRCDPISEHNRLYWYRQTLGQGPEFLTYFQNEAQLEKSRLLSDRFSAERPKGSFSTLEIQRTEQGDSAMYLCASSLQLASTDTQYFGPGTRLTVL.

For the CDR3, the DNA is TGTGCCAGCAGCTTACGGGCCAACGAGAACGGTCAGCCCCAGCATTTT. Protein product: CASSLRANENGQPQHF. This rearrangement joins TRBV7-8 to TRBJ1-5; D unclear. CDR1 and CDR2 (germline): SGHVS, FQNEAQ. The CDR3 spans 16 residues. With 2 bases removed from V and 6 bases from J, the gap between germline ends came to 17 bases. The whole variable domain, filled in from reference TRBV7-8 and TRBJ1-5, reads GAGVSQSPRYKVAKRGQDVALRCDPISGHVSLFWYQQALGQGPEFLTYFQNEAQLDKSGLPSDRFFAERPEGSVSTLKIQRTQQEDSAVYLCASSLRANENGQPQHFGDGTRLSIL.

The DNA of the CDR3 is TGTGCCAGCAGTTTGGGACAGGGAAGCACTGAAGCTTTCTTT. It encodes CASSLGQGSTEAFF. The rearrangement links TRBV28 to TRBJ1-1; TRBD1 aligns across 9 bases. The CDR3 totals 14 residues. Trimming took 3 bases from V and 4 from J; bases not matched to a gene: 3. Germline-derived CDR1 and CDR2 are MDHEN and SYDVKM.

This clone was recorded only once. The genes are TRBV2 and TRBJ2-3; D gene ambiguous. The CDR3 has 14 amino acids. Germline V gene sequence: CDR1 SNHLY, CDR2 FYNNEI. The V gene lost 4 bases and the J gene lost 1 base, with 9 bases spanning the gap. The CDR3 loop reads CASSGQDGTDTQYF. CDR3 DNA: TGTGCCAGCAGTGGTCAGGATGGCACAGATACGCAGTATTTT.

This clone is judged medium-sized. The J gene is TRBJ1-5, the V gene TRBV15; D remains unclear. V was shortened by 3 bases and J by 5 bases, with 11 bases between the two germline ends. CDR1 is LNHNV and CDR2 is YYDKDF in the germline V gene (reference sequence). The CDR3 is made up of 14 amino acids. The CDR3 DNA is TGTGCCACCAGCAGCGGCAGGCAATATCAGCCCCAGCATTTT. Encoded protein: CATSSGRQYQPQHF.

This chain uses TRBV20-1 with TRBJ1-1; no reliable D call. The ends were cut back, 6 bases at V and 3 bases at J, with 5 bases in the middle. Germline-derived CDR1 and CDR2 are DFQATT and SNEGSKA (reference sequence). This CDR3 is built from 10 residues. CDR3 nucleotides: TGCAGTGCCCGATACACTGAAGCTTTCTTT. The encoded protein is CSARYTEAFF.

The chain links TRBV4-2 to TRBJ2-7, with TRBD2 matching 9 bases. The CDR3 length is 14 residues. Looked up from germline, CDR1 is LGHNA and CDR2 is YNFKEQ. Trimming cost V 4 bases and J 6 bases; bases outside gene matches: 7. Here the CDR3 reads CASSPGLAFGEQYF. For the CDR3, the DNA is TGTGCCAGCAGCCCCGGACTAGCGTTCGGCGAGCAGTACTTC.

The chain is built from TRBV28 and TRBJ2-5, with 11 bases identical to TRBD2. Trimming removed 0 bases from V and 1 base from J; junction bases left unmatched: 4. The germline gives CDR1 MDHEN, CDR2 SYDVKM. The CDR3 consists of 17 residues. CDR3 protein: CASSLWTSGTTQETQYF. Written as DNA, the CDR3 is TGTGCCAGCAGTTTATGGACTAGCGGGACAACCCAAGAGACCCAGTACTTC.

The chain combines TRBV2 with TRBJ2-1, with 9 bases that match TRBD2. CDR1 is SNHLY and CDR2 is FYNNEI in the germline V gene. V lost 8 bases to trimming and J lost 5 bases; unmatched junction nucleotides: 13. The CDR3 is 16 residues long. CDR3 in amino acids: CASGGREGPDNNEQFF. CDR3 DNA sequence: TGTGCCAGCGGGGGGCGGGAGGGCCCCGATAACAATGAGCAGTTCTTC.

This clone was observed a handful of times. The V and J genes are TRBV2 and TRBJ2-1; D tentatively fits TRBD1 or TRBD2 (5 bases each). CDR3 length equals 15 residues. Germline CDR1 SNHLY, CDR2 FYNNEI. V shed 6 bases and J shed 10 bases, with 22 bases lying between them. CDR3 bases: TGTGCCAGCAGCCCCCCGGGGTCGGGGCTGAGGGAGCAGTTCTTC. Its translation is CASSPPGSGLREQFF. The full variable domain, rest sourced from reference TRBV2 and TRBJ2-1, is EPEVTQTPSHQVTQMGQEVILRCVPISNHLYFYWYRQILGQKVEFLVSFYNNEISEKSEIFDDQFSVERPDGSNFTLKIRSTKLEDSAMYFCASSPPGSGLREQFFGPGTRLTVL.

The CDR3 sequence: CASSLGRRARGNEQFF. Here the CDR3 DNA reads TGTGCCAGCAGCTTGGGGCGGAGGGCCAGGGGGAATGAGCAGTTCTTC. The chain recombines TRBV13 with TRBJ2-1; a possible D gene is TRBD1 (7 bases). The CDR3 loop spans 16 amino acids. V was trimmed by 3 bases and J by 7 bases, leaving 19 bases between them. In germline, CDR1 is PRHDT, CDR2 FYEKMQ (reference sequence).

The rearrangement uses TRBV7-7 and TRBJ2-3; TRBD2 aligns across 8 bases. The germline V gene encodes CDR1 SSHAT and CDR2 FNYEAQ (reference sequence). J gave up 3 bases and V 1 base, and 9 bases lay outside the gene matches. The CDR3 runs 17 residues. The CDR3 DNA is TGTGCCAGCAGCTTAGTTCAGAGCGGGAGAATAACAGATACGCAGTATTTT. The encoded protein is CASSLVQSGRITDTQYF. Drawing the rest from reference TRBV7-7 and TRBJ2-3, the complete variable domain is GAGVSQSPRYKVTKRGQDVTLRCDPISSHATLYWYQQALGQGPEFLTYFNYEAQPDKSGLPSDRFSAERPEGSISTLTIQRTEQRDSAMYRCASSLVQSGRITDTQYFGPGTRLTVL.

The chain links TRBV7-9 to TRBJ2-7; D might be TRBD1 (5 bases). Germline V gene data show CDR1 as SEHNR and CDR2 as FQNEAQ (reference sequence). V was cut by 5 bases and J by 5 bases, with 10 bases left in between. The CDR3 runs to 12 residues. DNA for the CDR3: TGTGCCAGCAGCGGCAGGGCCAACGAGCAGTACTTC. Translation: CASSGRANEQYF. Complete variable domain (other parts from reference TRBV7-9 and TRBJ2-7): DTGVSQNPRHKITKRGQNVTFRCDPISEHNRLYWYRQTLGQGPEFLTYFQNEAQLEKSRLLSDRFSAERPKGSFSTLEIQRTEQGDSAMYLCASSGRANEQYFGPGTRLTVT.

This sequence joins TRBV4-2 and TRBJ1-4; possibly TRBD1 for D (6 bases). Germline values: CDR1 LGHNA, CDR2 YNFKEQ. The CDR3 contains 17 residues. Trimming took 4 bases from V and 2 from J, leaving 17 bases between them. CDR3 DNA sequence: TGTGCCAGCAGCCCAAAATCTGAGGGGGATACTAATGAAAAACTGTTTTTT. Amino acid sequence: CASSPKSEGDTNEKLFF.

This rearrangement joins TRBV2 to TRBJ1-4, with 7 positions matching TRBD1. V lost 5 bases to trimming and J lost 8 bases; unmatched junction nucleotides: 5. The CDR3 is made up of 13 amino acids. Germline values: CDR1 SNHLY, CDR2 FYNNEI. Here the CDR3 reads CASSLYRGEKLFF. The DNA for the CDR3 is TGTGCCAGCAGTTTGTACAGGGGCGAAAAACTGTTTTTT. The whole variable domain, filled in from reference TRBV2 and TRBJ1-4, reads EPEVTQTPSHQVTQMGQEVILRCVPISNHLYFYWYRQILGQKVEFLVSFYNNEISEKSEIFDDQFSVERPDGSNFTLKIRSTKLEDSAMYFCASSLYRGEKLFFGSGTQLSVL.

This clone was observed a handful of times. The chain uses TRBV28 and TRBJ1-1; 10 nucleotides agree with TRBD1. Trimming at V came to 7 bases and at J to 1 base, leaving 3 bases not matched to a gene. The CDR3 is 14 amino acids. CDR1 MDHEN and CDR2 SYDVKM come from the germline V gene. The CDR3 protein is CASTWDRGNTEAFF. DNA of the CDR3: TGTGCCAGCACCTGGGACAGGGGGAACACTGAAGCTTTCTTT.

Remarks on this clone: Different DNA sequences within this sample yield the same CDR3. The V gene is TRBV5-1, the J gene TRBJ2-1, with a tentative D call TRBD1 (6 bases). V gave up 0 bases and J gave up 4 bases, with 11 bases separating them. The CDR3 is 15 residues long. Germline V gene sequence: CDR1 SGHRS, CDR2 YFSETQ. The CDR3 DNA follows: TGCGCCAGCAGCTTGGCCTCAGGGGCTTACAATGAGCAGTTCTTC. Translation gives CASSLASGAYNEQFF. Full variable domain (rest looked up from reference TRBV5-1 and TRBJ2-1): KAGVTQTPRYLIKTRGQQVTLSCSPISGHRSVSWYQQTPGQGLQFLFEYFSETQRNKGNFPGRFSGRQFSNSRSEMNVSTLELGDSALYLCASSLASGAYNEQFFGPGTRLTVL.

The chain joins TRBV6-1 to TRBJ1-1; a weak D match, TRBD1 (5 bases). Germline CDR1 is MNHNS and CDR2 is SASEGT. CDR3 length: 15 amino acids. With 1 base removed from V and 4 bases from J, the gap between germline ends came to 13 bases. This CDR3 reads CASSEEGNGFTEAFF. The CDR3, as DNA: TGTGCCAGCAGTGAAGAGGGGAACGGGTTCACTGAAGCTTTCTTT.